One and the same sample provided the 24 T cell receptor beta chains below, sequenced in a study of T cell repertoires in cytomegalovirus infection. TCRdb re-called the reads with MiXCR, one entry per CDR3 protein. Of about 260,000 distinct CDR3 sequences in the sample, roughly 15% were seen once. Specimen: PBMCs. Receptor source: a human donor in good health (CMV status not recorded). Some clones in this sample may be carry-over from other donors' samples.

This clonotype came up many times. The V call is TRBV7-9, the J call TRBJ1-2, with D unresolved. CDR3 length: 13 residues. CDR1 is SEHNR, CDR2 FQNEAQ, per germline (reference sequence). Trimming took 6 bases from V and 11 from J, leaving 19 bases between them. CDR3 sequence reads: CASSLDPGIGYTF. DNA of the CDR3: TGTGCCAGCAGTCTCGACCCGGGGATAGGGTACACCTTC.

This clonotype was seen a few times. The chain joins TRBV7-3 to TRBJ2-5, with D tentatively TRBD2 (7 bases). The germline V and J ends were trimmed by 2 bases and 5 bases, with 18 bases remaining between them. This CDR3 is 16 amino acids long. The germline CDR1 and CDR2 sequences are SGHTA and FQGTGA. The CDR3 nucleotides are TGTGCCAGCAGCTTAGGTGGGGGGGGCCCGAGGGAGACCCAGTACTTC. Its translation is CASSLGGGGPRETQYF.

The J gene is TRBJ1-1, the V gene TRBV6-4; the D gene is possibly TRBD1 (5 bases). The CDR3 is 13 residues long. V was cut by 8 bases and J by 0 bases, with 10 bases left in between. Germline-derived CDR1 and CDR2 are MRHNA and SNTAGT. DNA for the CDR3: TGTGCCAGCGACAGATACATGAACACTGAAGCTTTCTTT. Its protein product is CASDRYMNTEAFF.

The CDR3 DNA follows: TGCAGCGTTGAAGCGAAAGGGGGAAGAGGGACTGAAGCTTTCTTT. Protein sequence: CSVEAKGGRGTEAFF. The chain recombines TRBV29-1 with TRBJ1-1; D perhaps matches TRBD1 (6 bases). V was pared by 1 base and J by 5 bases, with 17 bases between. CDR1 SQVTM and CDR2 ANQGSEA come from the germline V gene. CDR3 size: 15 residues.

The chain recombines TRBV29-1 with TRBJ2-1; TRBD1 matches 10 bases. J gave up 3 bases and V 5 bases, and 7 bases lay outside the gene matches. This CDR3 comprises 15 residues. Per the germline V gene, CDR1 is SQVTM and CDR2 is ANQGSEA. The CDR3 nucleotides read TGCAGCGTTTCCAGGACAGGGGGGATCTACAATGAGCAGTTCTTC. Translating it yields CSVSRTGGIYNEQFF.

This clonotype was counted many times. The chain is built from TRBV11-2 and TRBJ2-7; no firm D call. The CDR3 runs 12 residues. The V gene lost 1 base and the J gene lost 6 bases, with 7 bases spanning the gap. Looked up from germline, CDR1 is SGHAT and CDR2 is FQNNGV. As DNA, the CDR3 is TGTGCCAGCAGCTTAGGGTGGGGCGAGCAGTACGTC. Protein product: CASSLGWGEQYV.

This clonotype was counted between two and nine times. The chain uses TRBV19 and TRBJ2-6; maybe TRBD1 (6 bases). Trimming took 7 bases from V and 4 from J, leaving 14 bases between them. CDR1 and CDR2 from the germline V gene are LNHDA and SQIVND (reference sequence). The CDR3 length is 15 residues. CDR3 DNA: TGTGCCAGTACCCCTACAGGGCCCGGGGCCAACGTCCTGACTTTC. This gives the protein CASTPTGPGANVLTF.

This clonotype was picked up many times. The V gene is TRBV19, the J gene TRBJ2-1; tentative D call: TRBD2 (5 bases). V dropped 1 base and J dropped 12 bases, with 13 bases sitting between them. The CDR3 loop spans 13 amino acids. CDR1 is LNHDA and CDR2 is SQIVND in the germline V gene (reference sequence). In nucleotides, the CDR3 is TGTGCCAGTAGTATAGCTGAGGGATCGTGGCAGTTCTTC. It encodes CASSIAEGSWQFF.

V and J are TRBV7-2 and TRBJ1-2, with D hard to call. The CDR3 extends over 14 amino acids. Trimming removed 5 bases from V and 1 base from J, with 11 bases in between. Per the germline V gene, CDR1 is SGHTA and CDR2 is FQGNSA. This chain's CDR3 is CASSTYTHNYGYTF. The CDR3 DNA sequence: TGTGCCAGCAGCACATATACACATAACTATGGCTACACCTTC.

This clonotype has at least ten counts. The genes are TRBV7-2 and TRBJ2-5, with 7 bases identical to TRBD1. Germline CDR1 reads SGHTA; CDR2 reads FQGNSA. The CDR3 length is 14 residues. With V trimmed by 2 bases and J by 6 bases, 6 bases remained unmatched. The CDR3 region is CASSLRQGGQTQYF. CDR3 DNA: TGTGCCAGCAGCTTAAGACAGGGCGGGCAGACCCAGTACTTC.

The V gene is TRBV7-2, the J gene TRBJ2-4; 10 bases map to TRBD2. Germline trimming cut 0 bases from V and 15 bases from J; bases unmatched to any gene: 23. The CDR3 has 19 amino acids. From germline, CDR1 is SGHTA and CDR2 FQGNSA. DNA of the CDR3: TGTGCCAGCAGCTTAGCCCGGGGAGCGGGAGGGCTACGGGTAAACAATCGGTACTTC. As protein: CASSLARGAGGLRVNNRYF.

This CDR3 reads CASSGRLADPYEQYF. CDR3 nucleotides: TGCGCCAGCAGCGGTCGACTAGCAGATCCCTACGAGCAGTACTTC. The chain recombines TRBV5-1 with TRBJ2-7; 7 bases are a match to TRBD2. The CDR3 is made up of 15 amino acids. CDR1 is SGHRS and CDR2 is YFSETQ in the germline V gene. After removal of 4 bases from V and 2 bases from J, the junction contained 9 bases not matched to a gene.

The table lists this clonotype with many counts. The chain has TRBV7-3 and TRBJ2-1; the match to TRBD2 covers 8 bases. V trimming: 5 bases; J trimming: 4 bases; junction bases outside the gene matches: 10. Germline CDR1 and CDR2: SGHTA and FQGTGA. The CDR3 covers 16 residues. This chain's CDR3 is CASSRSQRGQYNEQFF. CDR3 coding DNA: TGTGCCAGCAGCAGATCCCAGCGGGGGCAATACAATGAGCAGTTCTTC.

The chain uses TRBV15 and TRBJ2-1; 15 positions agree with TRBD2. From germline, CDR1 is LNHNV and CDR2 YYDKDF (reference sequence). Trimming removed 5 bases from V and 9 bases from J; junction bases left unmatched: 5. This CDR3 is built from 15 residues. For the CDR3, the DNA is TGTGCCACCAGCTCGGGACTAGCGGGAGGACTTGAGCAGTTCTTC. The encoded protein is CATSSGLAGGLEQFF. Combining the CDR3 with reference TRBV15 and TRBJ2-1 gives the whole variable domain DAMVIQNPRYQVTQFGKPVTLSCSQTLNHNVMYWYQQKSSQAPKLLFHYYDKDFNNEADTPDNFQSRRPNTSFCFLDIRSPGLGDTAMYLCATSSGLAGGLEQFFGPGTRLTVL.

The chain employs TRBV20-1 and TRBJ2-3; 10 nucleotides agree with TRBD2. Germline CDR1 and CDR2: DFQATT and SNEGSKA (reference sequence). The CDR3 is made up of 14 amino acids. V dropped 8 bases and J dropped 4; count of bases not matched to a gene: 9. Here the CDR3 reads CSQFIAGGPDTQYF. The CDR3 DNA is TGCAGTCAATTTATAGCGGGAGGACCAGATACGCAGTATTTT.

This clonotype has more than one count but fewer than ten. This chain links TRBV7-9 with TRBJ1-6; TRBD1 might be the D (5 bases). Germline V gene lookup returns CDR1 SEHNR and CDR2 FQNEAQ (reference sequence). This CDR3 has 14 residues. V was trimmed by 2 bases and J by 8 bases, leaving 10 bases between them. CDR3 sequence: CASSLLAGDSPLHF. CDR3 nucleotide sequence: TGTGCCAGCAGCTTATTGGCGGGGGATTCACCCCTCCACTTT. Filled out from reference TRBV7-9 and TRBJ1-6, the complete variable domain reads DTGVSQNPRHKITKRGQNVTFRCDPISEHNRLYWYRQTLGQGPEFLTYFQNEAQLEKSRLLSDRFSAERPKGSFSTLEIQRTEQGDSAMYLCASSLLAGDSPLHFGNGTRLTVT.

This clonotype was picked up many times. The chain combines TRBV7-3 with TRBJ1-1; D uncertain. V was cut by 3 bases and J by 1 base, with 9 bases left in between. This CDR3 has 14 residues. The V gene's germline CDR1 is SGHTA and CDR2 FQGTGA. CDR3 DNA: TGTGCCAGCAGCTTGTCCAGGTCGAACACTGAAGCTTTCTTT. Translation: CASSLSRSNTEAFF.

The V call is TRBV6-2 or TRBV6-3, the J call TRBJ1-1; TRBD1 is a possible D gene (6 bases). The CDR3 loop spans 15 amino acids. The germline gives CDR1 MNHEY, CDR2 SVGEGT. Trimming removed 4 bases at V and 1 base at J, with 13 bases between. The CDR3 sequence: CASSSRGGRNTEAFF. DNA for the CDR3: TGTGCCAGCAGTTCCCGGGGGGGCAGGAACACTGAAGCTTTCTTT.

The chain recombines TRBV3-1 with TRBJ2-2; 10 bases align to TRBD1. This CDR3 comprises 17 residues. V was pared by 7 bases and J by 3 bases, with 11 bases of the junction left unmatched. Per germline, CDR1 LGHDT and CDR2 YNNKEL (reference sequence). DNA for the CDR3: TGTGCCAGCAACCTATGGACCGGGACAGGGGACACCGGGGAGCTGTTTTTT. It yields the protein CASNLWTGTGDTGELFF.

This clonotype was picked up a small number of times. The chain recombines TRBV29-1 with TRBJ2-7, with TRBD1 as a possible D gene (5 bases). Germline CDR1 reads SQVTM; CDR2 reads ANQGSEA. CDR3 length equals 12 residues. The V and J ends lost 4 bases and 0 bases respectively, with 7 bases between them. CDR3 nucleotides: TGCAGCGTTGTTCAGGGCTCCTACGAGCAGTACTTC. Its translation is CSVVQGSYEQYF.

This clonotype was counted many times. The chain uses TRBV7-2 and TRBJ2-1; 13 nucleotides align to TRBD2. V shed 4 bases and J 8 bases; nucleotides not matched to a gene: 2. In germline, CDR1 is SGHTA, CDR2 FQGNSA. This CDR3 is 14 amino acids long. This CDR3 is CASSWTSGRDEQFF. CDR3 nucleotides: TGTGCCAGCAGCTGGACTAGCGGGAGAGATGAGCAGTTCTTC.

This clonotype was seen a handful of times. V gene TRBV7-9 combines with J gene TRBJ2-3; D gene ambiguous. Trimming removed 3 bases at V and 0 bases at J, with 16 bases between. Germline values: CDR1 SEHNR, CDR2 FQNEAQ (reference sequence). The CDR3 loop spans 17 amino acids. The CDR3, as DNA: TGTGCCAGCAGCTTCGTCGGGTCAGGAGAAAGCACAGATACGCAGTATTTT. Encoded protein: CASSFVGSGESTDTQYF.

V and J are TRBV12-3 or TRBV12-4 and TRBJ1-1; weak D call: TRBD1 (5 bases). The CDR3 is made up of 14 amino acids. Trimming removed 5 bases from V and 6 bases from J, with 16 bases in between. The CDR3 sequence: CASSPGVQSAEAFF. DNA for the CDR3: TGTGCCAGCAGTCCGGGGGTGCAGTCCGCTGAAGCTTTCTTT.

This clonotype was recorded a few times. The CDR3 sequence: CSVEGAVGSGANVLTF. Written as DNA, the CDR3 is TGCAGCGTTGAGGGGGCTGTAGGCTCTGGGGCCAACGTCCTGACTTTC. V gene TRBV29-1 combines with J gene TRBJ2-6; D is perhaps TRBD1 (6 bases). V was pared by 3 bases and J by 0 bases, with 12 bases between. The CDR3 loop spans 16 amino acids. Germline V gene lookup returns CDR1 SQVTM and CDR2 ANQGSEA.